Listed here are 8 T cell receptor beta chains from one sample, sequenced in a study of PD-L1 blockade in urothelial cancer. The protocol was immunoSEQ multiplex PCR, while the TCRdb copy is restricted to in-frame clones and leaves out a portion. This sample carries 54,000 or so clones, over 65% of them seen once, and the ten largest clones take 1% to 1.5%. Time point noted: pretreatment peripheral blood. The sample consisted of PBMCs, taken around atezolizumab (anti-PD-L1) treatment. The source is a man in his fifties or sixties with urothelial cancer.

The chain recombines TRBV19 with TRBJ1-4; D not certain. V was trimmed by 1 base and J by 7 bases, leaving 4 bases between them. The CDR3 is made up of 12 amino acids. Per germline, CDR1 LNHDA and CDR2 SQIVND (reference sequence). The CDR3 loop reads CASSIVAEKLFF. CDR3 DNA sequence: TGTGCCAGTAGTATAGTAGCTGAAAAACTGTTTTTT.

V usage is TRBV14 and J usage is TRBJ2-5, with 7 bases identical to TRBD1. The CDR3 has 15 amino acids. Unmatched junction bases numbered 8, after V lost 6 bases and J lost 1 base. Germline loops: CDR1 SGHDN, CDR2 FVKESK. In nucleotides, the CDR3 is TGTGCCAGCAGTTATTACAGGGGACCCCAAGAGACCCAGTACTTC. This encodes CASSYYRGPQETQYF.

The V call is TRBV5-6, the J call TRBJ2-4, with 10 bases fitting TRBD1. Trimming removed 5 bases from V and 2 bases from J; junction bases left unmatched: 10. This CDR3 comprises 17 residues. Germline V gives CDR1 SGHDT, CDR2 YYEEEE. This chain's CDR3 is CASSPLRDRGPKNIQYF. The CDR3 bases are TGTGCCAGCAGTCCCCTCCGGGACAGGGGACCCAAAAACATTCAGTACTTC.

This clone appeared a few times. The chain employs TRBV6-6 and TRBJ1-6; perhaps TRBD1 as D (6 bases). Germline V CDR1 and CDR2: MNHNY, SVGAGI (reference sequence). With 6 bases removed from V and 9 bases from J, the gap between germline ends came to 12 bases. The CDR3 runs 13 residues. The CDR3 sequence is CASRAGGASPLHF. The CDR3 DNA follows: TGTGCCAGCAGGGCCGGGGGGGCTTCACCCCTCCACTTT.

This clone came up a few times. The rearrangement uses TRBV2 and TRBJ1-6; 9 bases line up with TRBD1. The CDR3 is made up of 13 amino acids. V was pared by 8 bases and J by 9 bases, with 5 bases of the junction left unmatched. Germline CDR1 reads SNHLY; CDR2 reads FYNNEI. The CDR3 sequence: CASEGQGPSPLHF. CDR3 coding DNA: TGTGCCAGCGAGGGACAGGGACCTTCACCCCTCCACTTT.

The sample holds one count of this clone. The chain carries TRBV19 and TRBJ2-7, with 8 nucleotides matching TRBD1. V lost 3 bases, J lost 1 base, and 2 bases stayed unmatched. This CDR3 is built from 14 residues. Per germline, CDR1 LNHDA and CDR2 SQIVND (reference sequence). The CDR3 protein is CASSIGQGSYEQYF. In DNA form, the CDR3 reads TGTGCCAGTAGTATCGGACAGGGATCCTACGAGCAGTACTTC. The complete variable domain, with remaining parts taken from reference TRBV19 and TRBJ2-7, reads DGGITQSPKYLFRKEGQNVTLSCEQNLNHDAMYWYRQDPGQGLRLIYYSQIVNDFQKGDIAEGYSVSREKKESFPLTVTSAQKNPTAFYLCASSIGQGSYEQYFGPGTRLTVT.

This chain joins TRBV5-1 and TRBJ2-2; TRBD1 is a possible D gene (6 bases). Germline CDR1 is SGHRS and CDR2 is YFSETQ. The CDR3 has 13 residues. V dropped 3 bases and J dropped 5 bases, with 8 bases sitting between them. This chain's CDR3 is CASSYRETGELFF. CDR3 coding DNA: TGCGCCAGCAGCTACAGGGAAACCGGGGAGCTGTTTTTT.

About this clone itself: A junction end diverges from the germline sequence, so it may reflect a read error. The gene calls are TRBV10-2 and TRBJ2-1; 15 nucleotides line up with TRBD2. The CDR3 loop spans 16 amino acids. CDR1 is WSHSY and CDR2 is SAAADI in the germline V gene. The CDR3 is CASSGTSGRAYDEQFF. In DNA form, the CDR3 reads TGCGCCAGCAGTGGGACTAGCGGGAGGGCCTACGATGAGCAGTTCTTC.